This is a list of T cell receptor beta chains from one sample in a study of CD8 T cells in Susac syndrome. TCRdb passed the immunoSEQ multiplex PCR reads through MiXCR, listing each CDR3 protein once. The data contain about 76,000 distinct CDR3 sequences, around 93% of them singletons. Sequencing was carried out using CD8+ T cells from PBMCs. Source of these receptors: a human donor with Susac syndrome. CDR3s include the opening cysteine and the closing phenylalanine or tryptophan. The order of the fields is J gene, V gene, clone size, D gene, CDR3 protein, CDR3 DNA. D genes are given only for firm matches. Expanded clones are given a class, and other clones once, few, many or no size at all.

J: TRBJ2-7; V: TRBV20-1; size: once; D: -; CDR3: CSVQSSYEQYF; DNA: TGCAGTGTACAAAGCTCCTACGAGCAGTACTTC
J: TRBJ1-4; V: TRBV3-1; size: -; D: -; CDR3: CASSRGRATNEKLFF; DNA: TGTGCCAGCAGCCGGGGGAGAGCAACTAATGAAAAACTGTTTTTT
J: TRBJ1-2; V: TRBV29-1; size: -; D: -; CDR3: CSVEDRYGYTF; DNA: TGCAGCGTTGAAGATCGTTATGGCTACACCTTC
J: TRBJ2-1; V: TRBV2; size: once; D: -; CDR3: CASSDDSGNEQFF; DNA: TGTGCCAGCAGTGATGACAGTGGTAATGAGCAGTTCTTC
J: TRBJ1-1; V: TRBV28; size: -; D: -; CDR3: CASTGNTEAFF; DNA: TGTGCCAGCACAGGGAACACTGAAGCTTTCTTT
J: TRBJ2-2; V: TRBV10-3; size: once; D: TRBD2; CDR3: CAISDVGRGTGELFF; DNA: TGTGCCATCAGTGACGTCGGGAGGGGCACCGGGGAGCTGTTTTTT
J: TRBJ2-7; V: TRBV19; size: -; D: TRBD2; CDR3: CASCPGTTEEQYF; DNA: TGTGCCAGTTGCCCCGGGACTACCGAGGAGCAGTACTTC
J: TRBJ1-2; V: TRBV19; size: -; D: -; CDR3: CATTGRSVYGYAF; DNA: TGTGCGACGACGGGGAGGAGTGTCTATGGCTACGCCTTC
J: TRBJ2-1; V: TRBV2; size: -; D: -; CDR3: CASSVTEQFF; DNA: TGTGCCAGCAGTGTCACTGAGCAGTTCTTC
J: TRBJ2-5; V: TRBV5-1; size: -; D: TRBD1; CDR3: CASSLVGQQETQYF; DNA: TGCGCCAGCAGCTTGGTGGGACAGCAAGAGACCCAGTACTTC
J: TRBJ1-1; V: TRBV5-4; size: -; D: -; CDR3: CASSFTSGNTEAFF; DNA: TGTGCCAGCAGCTTTACGTCAGGGAACACTGAAGCTTTCTTT
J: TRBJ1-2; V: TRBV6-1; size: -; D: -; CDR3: CASSDGGQTGYGYTF; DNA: TGTGCCAGCAGCGACGGCGGACAGACAGGCTATGGCTACACCTTC
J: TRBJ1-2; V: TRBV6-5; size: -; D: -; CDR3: CASSYSMVDRTYGYTF; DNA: TGTGCCAGCAGTTACTCGATGGTGGACAGAACCTATGGCTACACCTTC
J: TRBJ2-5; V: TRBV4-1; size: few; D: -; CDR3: CASSQGQRETQYF; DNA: TGCGCCAGCAGCCAAGGTCAGCGAGAGACCCAGTACTTC
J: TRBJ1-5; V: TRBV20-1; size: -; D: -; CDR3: CSAMDSRWSNQPQHF; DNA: TGCAGTGCTATGGACTCCCGGTGGAGCAATCAGCCCCAGCATTTT
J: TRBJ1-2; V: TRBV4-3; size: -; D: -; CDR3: CASSQVGQINYGYTF; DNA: TGCGCCAGCAGCCAAGTAGGGCAAATTAACTATGGCTACACCTTC
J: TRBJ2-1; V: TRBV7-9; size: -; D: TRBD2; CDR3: CASSPPSGRAGEQFF; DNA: TGTGCCAGCAGCCCTCCCAGCGGGAGGGCTGGTGAGCAGTTCTTC
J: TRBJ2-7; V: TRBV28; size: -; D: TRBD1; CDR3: CASSRTGGEQYF; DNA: TGTGCCAGCAGCCGGACAGGGGGCGAGCAGTACTTC
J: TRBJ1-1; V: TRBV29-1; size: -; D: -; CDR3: CSVEVPMNTEAFF; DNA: TGCAGCGTTGAGGTACCTATGAACACTGAAGCTTTCTTT
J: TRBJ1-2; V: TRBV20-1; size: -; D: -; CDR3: CSAPRGINYGYTF; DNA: TGCAGTGCTCCCAGGGGTATAAACTATGGCTACACCTTC
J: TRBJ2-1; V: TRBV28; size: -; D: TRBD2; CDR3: CASSSTNPSGRGSYNEQFF; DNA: TGTGCCAGCAGTTCGACAAACCCTAGCGGGAGGGGCTCCTACAATGAGCAGTTCTTC
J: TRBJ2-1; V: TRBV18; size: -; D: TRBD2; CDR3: CASSLSGGTYNEQFF; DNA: TGTGCCAGCTCACTTAGCGGGGGGACATACAATGAGCAGTTCTTC
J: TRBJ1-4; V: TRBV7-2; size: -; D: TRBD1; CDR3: CASSKLTGAREKLFF; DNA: TGTGCCAGCAGTAAACTGACAGGGGCCCGTGAAAAACTGTTTTTT
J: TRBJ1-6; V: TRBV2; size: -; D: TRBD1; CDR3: CASRPGTGNNSPLHF; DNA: TGTGCCAGCAGACCCGGGACAGGCAATAATTCACCCCTCCACTTT
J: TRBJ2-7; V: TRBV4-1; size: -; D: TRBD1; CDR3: CASSQVVGQEYEQYF; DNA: TGCGCCAGCAGCCAAGTAGTGGGACAGGAATACGAGCAGTACTTC
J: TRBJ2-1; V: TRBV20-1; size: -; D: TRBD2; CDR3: CSARYTSGGLYNEQFF; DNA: TGCAGTGCTAGATACACTAGCGGGGGTCTATACAATGAGCAGTTCTTC
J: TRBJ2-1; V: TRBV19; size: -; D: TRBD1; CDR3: CASRRVDRGKTHDEQFF; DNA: TGTGCCAGTAGGCGTGTGGACAGGGGAAAAACGCACGATGAGCAGTTCTTC
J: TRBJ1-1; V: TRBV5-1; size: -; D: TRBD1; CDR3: CASRRQGAGDTEAFF; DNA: TGCGCCAGCAGAAGACAGGGGGCGGGTGACACTGAAGCTTTCTTT
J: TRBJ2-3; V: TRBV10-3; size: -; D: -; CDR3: CAISESDTTKADTQYF; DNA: TGTGCCATCAGTGAGTCTGACACGACCAAGGCAGATACGCAGTATTTT
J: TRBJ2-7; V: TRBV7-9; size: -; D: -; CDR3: CASSFDPYEQYF; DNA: TGTGCCAGCAGCTTCGACCCCTACGAGCAGTACTTC
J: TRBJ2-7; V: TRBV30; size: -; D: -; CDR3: CAWTMQGGAPYEQYF; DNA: TGTGCCTGGACAATGCAGGGGGGGGCGCCCTACGAGCAGTACTTC
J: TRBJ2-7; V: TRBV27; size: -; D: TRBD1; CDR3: CASSLRDRKGEQYF; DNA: TGTGCCAGCAGTCTCCGGGACAGGAAGGGCGAGCAGTACTTC
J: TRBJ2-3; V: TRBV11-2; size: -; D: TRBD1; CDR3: CASSLLQGVIGTQYF; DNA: TGTGCCAGCAGCTTACTGCAGGGGGTAATAGGTACGCAGTATTTT
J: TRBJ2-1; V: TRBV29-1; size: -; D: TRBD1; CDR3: CSVVFADRGVNEQFF; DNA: TGCAGCGTTGTATTTGCGGACAGGGGTGTCAATGAGCAGTTCTTC
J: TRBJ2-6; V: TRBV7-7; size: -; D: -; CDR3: CASSNGPDSGANVLTF; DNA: TGTGCCAGCAGCAACGGACCCGACTCTGGGGCCAACGTCCTGACTTTC